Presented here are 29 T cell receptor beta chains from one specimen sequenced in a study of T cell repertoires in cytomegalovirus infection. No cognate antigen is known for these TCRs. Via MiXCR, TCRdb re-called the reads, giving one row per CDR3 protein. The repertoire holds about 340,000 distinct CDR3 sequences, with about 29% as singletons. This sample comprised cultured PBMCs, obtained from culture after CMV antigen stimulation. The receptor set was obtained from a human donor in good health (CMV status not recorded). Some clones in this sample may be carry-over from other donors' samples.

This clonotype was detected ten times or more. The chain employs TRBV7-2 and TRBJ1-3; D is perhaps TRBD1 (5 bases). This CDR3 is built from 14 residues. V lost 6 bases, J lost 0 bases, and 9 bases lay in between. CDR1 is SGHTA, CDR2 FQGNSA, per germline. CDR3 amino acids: CASSRDFSGNTIYF. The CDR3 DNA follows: TGTGCCAGCAGTCGGGACTTCTCTGGAAACACCATATATTTT. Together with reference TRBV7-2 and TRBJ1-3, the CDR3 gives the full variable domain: GAGVSQSPSNKVTEKGKDVELRCDPISGHTALYWYRQSLGQGLEFLIYFQGNSAPDKSGLPSDRFSAERTGGSVSTLTIQRTQQEDSAVYLCASSRDFSGNTIYFGEGSWLTVV.

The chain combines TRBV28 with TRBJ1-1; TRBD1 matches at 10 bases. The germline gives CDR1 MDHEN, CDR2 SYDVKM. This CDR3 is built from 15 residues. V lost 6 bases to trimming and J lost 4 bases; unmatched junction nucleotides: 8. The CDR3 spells CASSSPGQGSTEAFF. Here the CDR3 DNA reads TGTGCCAGCAGCTCTCCGGGACAGGGGAGCACTGAAGCTTTCTTT.

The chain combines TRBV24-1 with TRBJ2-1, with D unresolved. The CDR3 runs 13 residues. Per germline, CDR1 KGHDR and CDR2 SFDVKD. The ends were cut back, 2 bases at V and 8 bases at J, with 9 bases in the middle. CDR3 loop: CATSDSPMYEQFF. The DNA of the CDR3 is TGTGCCACCAGTGATTCCCCGATGTATGAGCAGTTCTTC.

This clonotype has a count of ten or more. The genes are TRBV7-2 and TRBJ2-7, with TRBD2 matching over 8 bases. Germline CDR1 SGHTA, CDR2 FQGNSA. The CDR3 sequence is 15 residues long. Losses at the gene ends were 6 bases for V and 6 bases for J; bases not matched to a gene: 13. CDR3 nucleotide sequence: TGTGCCAGCAGAAAACGGGAGGGCCTAGGCTTCGAGCAGTACTTC. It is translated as CASRKREGLGFEQYF.

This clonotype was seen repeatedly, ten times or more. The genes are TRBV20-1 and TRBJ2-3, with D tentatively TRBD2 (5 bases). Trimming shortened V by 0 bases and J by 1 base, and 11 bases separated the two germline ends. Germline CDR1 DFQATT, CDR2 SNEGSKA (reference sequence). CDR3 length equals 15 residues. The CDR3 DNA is TGCAGTGCTAGAGATGACCAGCGGCGCACAGATACGCAGTATTTT. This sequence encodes CSARDDQRRTDTQYF.

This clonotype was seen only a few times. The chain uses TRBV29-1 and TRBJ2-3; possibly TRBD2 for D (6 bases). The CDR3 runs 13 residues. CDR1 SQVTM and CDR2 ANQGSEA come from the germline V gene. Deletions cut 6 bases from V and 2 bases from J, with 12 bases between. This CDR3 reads CSVSGRSTDTQYF. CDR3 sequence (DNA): TGCAGCGTAAGCGGGCGATCCACAGATACGCAGTATTTT.

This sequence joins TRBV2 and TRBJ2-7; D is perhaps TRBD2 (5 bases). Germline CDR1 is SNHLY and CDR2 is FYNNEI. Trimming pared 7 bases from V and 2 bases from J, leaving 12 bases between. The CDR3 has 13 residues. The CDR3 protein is CASTQDGTYEQYF. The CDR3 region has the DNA TGTGCCAGCACCCAAGACGGGACCTACGAGCAGTACTTC.

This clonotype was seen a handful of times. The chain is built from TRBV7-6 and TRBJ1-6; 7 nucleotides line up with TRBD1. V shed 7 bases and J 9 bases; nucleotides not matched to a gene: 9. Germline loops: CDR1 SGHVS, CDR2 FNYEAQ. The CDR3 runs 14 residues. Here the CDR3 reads CASISTGTVSPLHF. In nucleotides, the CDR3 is TGTGCCAGCATCTCGACAGGGACGGTTTCACCCCTCCACTTT.

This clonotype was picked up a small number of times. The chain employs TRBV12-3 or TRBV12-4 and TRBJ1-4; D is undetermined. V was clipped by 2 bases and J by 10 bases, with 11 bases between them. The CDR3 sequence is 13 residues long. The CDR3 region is CASSLMDPGKLFF. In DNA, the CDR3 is TGTGCCAGCAGTTTAATGGACCCAGGAAAACTGTTTTTT.

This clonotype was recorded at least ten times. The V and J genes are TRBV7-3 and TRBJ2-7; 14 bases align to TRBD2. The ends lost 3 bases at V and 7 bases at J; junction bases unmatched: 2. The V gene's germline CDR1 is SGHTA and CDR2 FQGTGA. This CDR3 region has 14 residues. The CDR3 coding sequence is TGTGCCAGCAGCTTGGGACTAGCGGGGGAAGAGCAGTACTTC. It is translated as CASSLGLAGEEQYF.

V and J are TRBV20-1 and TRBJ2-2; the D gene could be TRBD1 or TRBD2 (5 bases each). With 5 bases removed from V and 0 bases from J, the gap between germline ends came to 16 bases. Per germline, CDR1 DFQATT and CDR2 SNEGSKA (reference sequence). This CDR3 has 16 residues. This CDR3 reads CSARRDQYTNTGELFF. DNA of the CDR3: TGCAGTGCTCGCCGGGACCAATATACGAACACCGGGGAGCTGTTTTTT.

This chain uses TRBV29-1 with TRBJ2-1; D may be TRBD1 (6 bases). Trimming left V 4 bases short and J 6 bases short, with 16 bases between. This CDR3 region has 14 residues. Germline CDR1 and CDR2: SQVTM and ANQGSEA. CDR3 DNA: TGCAGCGTTGTTAGGGGACATAGTTTCAATGAGCAGTTCTTC. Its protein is CSVVRGHSFNEQFF.

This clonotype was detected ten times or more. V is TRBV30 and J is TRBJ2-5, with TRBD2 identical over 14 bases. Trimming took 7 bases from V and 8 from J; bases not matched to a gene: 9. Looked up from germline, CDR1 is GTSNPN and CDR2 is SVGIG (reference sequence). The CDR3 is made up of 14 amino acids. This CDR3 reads CASKGLAGENTQYF. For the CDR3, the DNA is TGTGCCTCCAAGGGACTAGCGGGAGAAAATACCCAGTACTTC. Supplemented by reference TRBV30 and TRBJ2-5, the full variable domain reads SQTIHQWPATLVQPVGSPLSLECTVEGTSNPNLYWYRQAAGRGLQLLFYSVGIGQISSEVPQNLSASRPQDRQFILSSKKLLLSDSGFYLCASKGLAGENTQYFGPGTRLLVL.

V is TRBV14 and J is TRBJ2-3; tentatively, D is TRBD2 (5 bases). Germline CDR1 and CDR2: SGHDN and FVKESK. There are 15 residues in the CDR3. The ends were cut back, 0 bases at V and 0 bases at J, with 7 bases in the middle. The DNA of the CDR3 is TGTGCCAGCAGCCAAGAACAGCGGAGCACAGATACGCAGTATTTT. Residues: CASSQEQRSTDTQYF.

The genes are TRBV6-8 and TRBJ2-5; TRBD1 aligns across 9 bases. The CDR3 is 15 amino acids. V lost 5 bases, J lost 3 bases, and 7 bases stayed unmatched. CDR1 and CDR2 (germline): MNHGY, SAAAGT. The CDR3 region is CASSPWDRVKETQYF. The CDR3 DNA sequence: TGTGCCAGCAGTCCTTGGGACAGGGTCAAAGAGACCCAGTACTTC.

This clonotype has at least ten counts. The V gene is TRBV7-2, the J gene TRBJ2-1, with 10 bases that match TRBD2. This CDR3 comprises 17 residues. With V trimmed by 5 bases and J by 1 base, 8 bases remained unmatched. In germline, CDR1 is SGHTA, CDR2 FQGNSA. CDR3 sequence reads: CASSDPGLATSYNEQFF. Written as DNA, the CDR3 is TGTGCCAGCAGCGACCCGGGACTAGCGACGTCCTACAATGAGCAGTTCTTC.

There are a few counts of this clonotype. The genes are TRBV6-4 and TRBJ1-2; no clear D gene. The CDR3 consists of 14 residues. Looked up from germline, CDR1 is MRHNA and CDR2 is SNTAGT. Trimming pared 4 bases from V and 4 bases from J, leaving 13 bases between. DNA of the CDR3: TGTGCCAGCAGTGCATTTCCCAGACCCTATGGCTACACCTTC. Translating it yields CASSAFPRPYGYTF.

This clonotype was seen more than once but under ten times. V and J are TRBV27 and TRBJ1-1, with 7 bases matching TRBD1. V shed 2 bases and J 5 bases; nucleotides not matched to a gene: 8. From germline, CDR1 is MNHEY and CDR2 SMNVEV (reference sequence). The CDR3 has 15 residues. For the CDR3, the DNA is TGTGCCAGCAGTTTAACAACAGGGGTGAGGACTGAAGCTTTCTTT. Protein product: CASSLTTGVRTEAFF.

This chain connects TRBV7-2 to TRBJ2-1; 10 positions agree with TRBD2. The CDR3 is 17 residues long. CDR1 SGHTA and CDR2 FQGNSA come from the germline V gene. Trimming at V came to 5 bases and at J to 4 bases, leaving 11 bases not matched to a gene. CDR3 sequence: CASSATSGWGPYNEQFF. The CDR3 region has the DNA TGTGCCAGCAGCGCGACTAGCGGGTGGGGACCGTACAATGAGCAGTTCTTC.

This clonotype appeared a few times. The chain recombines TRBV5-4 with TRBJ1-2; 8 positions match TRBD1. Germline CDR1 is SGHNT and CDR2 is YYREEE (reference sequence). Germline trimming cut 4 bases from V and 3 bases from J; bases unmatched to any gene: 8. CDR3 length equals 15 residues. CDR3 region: CASSPLPGQDYGYTF. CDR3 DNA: TGTGCCAGCAGCCCCCTTCCGGGACAGGACTATGGCTACACCTTC. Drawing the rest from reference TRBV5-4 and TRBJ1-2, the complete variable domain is ETGVTQSPTHLIKTRGQQVTLRCSSQSGHNTVSWYQQALGQGPQFIFQYYREEENGRGNFPPRFSGLQFPNYSSELNVNALELDDSALYLCASSPLPGQDYGYTFGSGTRLTVV.

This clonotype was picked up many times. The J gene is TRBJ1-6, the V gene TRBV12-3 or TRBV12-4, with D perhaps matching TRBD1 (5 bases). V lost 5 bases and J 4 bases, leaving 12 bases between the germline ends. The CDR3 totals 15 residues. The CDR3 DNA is TGTGCCAGCAGTGCCCAGGGAACTTATAATTCACCCCTCCACTTT. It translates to CASSAQGTYNSPLHF.

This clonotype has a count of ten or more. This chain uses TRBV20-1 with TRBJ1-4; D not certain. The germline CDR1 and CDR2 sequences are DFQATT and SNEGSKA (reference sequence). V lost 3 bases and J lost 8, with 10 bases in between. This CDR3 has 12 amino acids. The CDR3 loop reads CSARPAGEKLFF. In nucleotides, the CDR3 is TGCAGTGCTAGGCCAGCGGGGGAAAAACTGTTTTTT.

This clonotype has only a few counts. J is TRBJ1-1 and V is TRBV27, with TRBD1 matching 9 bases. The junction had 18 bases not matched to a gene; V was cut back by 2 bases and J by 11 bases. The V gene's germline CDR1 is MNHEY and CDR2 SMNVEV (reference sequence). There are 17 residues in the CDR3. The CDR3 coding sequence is TGTGCCAGCAGTTTAGGATCCGGGACAGGGAGACGGGGCTTGGCTTTCTTT. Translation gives CASSLGSGTGRRGLAFF.

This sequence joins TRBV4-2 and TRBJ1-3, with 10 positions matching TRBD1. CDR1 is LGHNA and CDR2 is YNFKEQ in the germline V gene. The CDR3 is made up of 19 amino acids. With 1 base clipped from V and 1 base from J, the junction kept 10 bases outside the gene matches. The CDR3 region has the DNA TGTGCCAGCAGCCAAGGGGGACAGGGGCACCCAACATCTGGAAACACCATATATTTT. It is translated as CASSQGGQGHPTSGNTIYF.

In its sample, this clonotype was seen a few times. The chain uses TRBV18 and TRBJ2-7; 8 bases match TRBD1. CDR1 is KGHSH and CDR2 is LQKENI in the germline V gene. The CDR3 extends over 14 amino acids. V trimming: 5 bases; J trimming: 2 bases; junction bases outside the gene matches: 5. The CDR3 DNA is TGTGCCAGCTCAGAGCGACAGGGGCCCTACGAGCAGTACTTC. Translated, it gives CASSERQGPYEQYF.

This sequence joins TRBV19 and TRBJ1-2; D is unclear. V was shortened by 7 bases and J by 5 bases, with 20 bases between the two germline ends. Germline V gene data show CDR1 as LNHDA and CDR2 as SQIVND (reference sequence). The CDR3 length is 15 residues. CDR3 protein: CASNRFEETRYGYTF. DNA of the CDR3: TGTGCCAGTAATAGATTCGAGGAGACGCGGTATGGCTACACCTTC.

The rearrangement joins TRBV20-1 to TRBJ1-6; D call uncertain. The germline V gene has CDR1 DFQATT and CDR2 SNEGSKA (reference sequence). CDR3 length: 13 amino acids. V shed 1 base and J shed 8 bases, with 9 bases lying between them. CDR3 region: CSARGGNDSPLHF. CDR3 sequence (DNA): TGCAGTGCTAGAGGTGGGAACGATTCACCCCTCCACTTT.

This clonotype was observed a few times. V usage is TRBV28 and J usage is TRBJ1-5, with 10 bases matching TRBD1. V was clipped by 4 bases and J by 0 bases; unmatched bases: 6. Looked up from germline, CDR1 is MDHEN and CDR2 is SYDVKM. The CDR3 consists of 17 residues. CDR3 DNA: TGTGCCAGCAGTTCGGGACAGGGGACATATAGCAATCAGCCCCAGCATTTT. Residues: CASSSGQGTYSNQPQHF.

Written as DNA, the CDR3 is TGCAGTGCAGCCAGGGGGTTGAACACCGGGGAGCTGTTTTTT. Residues: CSAARGLNTGELFF. The V gene is TRBV20-1, the J gene TRBJ2-2; 7 bases are shared with TRBD1. The V segment lost 6 bases and the J segment 1 base; nucleotides outside the gene matches: 5. Per the germline V gene, CDR1 is DFQATT and CDR2 is SNEGSKA (reference sequence). The CDR3 covers 14 residues.